At least ten counts were recorded for the clone carrying this T cell receptor (beta chain). Its antigen is not identified. This record comes from a study of T-cell reconstitution after alpha-beta-depleted transplantation in children. Study-level findings and limits: Reports say that about two months after transplant, the alpha-beta T cells came out of several hundred graft clones that had expanded. For some patients, TCRbeta diversity was high at day 60 because of recipient T cells and thymic progenitors that survived. Counts and diversity of T cells one year after transplant came mostly from newly produced T cells.

Preparing the TCRbeta library involved the use of unique molecular identifiers. MiXCR was run by TCRdb on the PCR reads, yielding one entry per CDR3 protein. The sample records approximately 190,000 distinct CDR3 sequences, roughly 6.3% being singletons. The CDR3 sequence is 13 residues long. The V call is TRBV21-1, the J call TRBJ2-3; no check of the table's D call, TRBD1, against the DNA was made. TRBV21-1 is an annotated pseudogene. This TCR derives from a girl in the first two years of life with combined immunodeficiency, due to receive a stem cell transplant. Sequenced material: PBMCs, taken before TCRalphabeta/CD19-depleted stem cell transplant. The CDR3 coding sequence is TGTGCCAGCCCCAGGACCAATACAGATACGCAGTATTTT. Translation: CASPRTNTDTQYF.